In this sample, the clone carrying this T cell receptor beta chain turned up many times. TCRdb reanalyzed the PCR reads via MiXCR. The table lists around 27,000 clones, about 16% of them singletons. The data stem from a study of metastatic and nonmetastatic thyroid tumors. Trimming took off 5 bases at V and 4 bases at J, with 12 bases between the two ends. The germline V gene encodes CDR1 PRHDT and CDR2 FYEKMQ (reference sequence). This CDR3 spans 14 amino acids. Treatment of any kind had been given to no patient before thyroid surgery. The origin of this receptor is a female donor with papillary thyroid cancer or a benign thyroid nodule (not recorded which). Some clones in this sample may be carry-over from other donors' samples. The rearrangement joins TRBV13 to TRBJ2-1, with D maybe TRBD1 (5 bases). Sequencing was carried out using blood. The CDR3 here is CASSNRNQYNEQFF. The CDR3 DNA is TGTGCCAGCAGCAACAGGAACCAGTACAATGAGCAGTTCTTC. The entire variable domain, with the rest obtained from reference TRBV13 and TRBJ2-1, is as follows: AAGVIQSPRHLIKEKRETATLKCYPIPRHDTVYWYQQGPGQDPQFLISFYEKMQSDKGSIPDRFSAQQFSDYHSELNMSSLELGDSALYFCASSNRNQYNEQFFGPGTRLTVL.